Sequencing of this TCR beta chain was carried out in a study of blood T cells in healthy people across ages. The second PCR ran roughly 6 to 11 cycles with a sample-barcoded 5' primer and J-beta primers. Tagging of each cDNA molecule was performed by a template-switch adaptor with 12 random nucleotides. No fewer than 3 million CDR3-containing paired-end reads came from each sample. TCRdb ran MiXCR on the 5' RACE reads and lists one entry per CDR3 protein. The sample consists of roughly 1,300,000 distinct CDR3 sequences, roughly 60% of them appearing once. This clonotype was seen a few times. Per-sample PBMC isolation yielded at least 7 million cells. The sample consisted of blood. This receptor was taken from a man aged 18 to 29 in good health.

The chain's CDR3 is CASSTGTSGPAYEQYF. CDR3 coding DNA: TGTGCCAGCAGTACCGGGACTAGCGGGCCAGCCTACGAGCAGTACTTC. The gene calls are TRBV6-5 and TRBJ2-7; 12 positions agree with TRBD2. V dropped 5 bases and J dropped 2; count of bases not matched to a gene: 7. CDR1 MNHEY and CDR2 SVGAGI come from the germline V gene. The CDR3 is made up of 16 amino acids.